The 23 T cell receptor beta chains given below trace back to one sample, sequenced in a study of control samples from healthy donors and cancer patients. The table came from immunoSEQ multiplex PCR; TCRdb's copy has only in-frame clones and leaves some out. The sample records roughly 200,000 clones, 85% to 95% being singletons. Sequences were obtained from blood. All receptors come from a man between 45 and 60 years old in good health.

The chain has TRBV5-1 and TRBJ1-3; no clear D gene. The CDR3 runs to 15 residues. The V and J ends lost 0 bases and 0 bases respectively, with 7 bases between them. Germline CDR1 and CDR2: SGHRS and YFSETQ. The DNA for the CDR3 is TGCGCCAGCAGCTTGGTTGGAAACTCTGGAAACACCATATATTTT. Its translation: CASSLVGNSGNTIYF. The full variable domain, completed using reference TRBV5-1 and TRBJ1-3, is KAGVTQTPRYLIKTRGQQVTLSCSPISGHRSVSWYQQTPGQGLQFLFEYFSETQRNKGNFPGRFSGRQFSNSRSEMNVSTLELGDSALYLCASSLVGNSGNTIYFGEGSWLTVV.

V is TRBV2 and J is TRBJ1-1; a possible D gene is TRBD1 (5 bases). The CDR3 loop spans 12 amino acids. Germline CDR1 is SNHLY and CDR2 is FYNNEI. The V end lost 9 bases, the J end lost 1 base, and 9 bases lay between the germline ends. The DNA of the CDR3 is TGTGCCAGGGGGACGGGGAACACTGAAGCTTTCTTT. Its translation is CARGTGNTEAFF.

This chain uses TRBV5-1 with TRBJ2-7; TRBD1 might be the D (5 bases). Looked up from germline, CDR1 is SGHRS and CDR2 is YFSETQ. This CDR3 region has 14 residues. The V gene lost 4 bases and the J gene lost 6 bases, with 17 bases spanning the gap. The CDR3 loop reads CASSEQGSAFEQYF. The DNA of the CDR3 is TGCGCCAGCAGCGAGCAGGGTTCCGCGTTCGAGCAGTACTTC.

The count of this clone is one. The rearrangement links TRBV18 to TRBJ2-7; TRBD1 matches 9 bases. CDR3 length equals 18 residues. Germline V gene data show CDR1 as KGHSH and CDR2 as LQKENI. The J segment lost 2 bases and the V segment lost 4 bases, leaving 15 bases of the junction unmatched. CDR3 region: CASSRTWDRVSETYEQYF. For the CDR3, the DNA is TGTGCCAGCTCACGCACATGGGACAGGGTTTCGGAAACCTACGAGCAGTACTTC.

J is TRBJ1-2 and V is TRBV5-1, with D perhaps TRBD1 (5 bases). The CDR3 has 19 residues. Germline assignment: CDR1 SGHRS and CDR2 YFSETQ. The V end lost 0 bases, the J end lost 4 bases, and 25 bases lay between the germline ends. Here the CDR3 DNA reads TGCGCCAGCAGCTTGGCGTCGGGGGGTCCTGCTATGGGTGGCTATGGCTACACCTTC. Amino acid sequence: CASSLASGGPAMGGYGYTF.

The V call is TRBV5-1, the J call TRBJ1-4; 8 nucleotides align to TRBD1. The CDR3 is made up of 16 amino acids. V was clipped by 2 bases and J by 4 bases; unmatched bases: 7. Per the germline V gene, CDR1 is SGHRS and CDR2 is YFSETQ. CDR3 region: CASSLRPGGVNEKLFF. The CDR3 nucleotides read TGCGCCAGCAGCTTACGTCCAGGGGGCGTTAATGAAAAACTGTTTTTT.

This chain uses TRBV10-1 with TRBJ1-5; D ambiguous. Germline assignment: CDR1 WNHNN and CDR2 SYGVQD (reference sequence). Trimming took off 0 bases at V and 4 bases at J, with 10 bases between the two ends. The CDR3 loop spans 15 amino acids. CDR3 sequence: CASSESLSQNQPQHF. DNA of the CDR3: TGCGCCAGCAGTGAGTCACTTTCGCAAAATCAGCCCCAGCATTTT.

This chain connects TRBV6-6 to TRBJ2-1; D may be TRBD1 (5 bases). V was clipped by 7 bases and J by 2 bases, with 15 bases between them. This CDR3 contains 15 residues. The germline gives CDR1 MNHNY, CDR2 SVGAGI (reference sequence). CDR3 sequence (DNA): TGTGCCAGCACCTTAAACAGGTTCCCCTACAATGAGCAGTTCTTC. It is translated as CASTLNRFPYNEQFF.

This rearrangement joins TRBV7-2 to TRBJ2-3; 12 bases map to TRBD2. From germline, CDR1 is SGHTA and CDR2 FQGNSA. After removal of 1 base from V and 6 bases from J, the junction contained 5 bases not matched to a gene. The CDR3 totals 16 residues. The DNA of the CDR3 is TGTGCCAGCAGCTTAGGCTCTAGCGGGGGGGCGGATACGCAGTATTTT. Protein product: CASSLGSSGGADTQYF.

V gene TRBV7-8 combines with J gene TRBJ1-5; D ambiguous. V was trimmed by 4 bases and J by 6 bases, leaving 16 bases between them. From germline, CDR1 is SGHVS and CDR2 FQNEAQ. There are 15 residues in the CDR3. The CDR3 DNA is TGTGCCAGCAGCTCAACACCAGAAACGGCTCAGCCCCAGCATTTT. Protein sequence: CASSSTPETAQPQHF.

J is TRBJ2-2 and V is TRBV19; the D gene is possibly TRBD2 (5 bases). V lost 7 bases to trimming and J lost 3 bases, with 15 bases between them. This CDR3 has 15 amino acids. Germline loops: CDR1 LNHDA, CDR2 SQIVND (reference sequence). CDR3 DNA sequence: TGTGCCAGTACCCGAGGGCGGGCGGACACCGGGGAGCTGTTTTTT. Its protein product is CASTRGRADTGELFF.

This chain's CDR3 is CASSTRQGTTEAFF. Here the CDR3 DNA reads TGTGCCAGCAGCACCCGACAGGGTACCACTGAAGCTTTCTTT. The J gene is TRBJ1-1, the V gene TRBV7-9; 7 bases are a match to TRBD1. Germline V lookup: CDR1 SEHNR, CDR2 FQNEAQ (reference sequence). V lost 5 bases to trimming and J lost 4 bases; unmatched junction nucleotides: 7. The CDR3 covers 14 residues. Full variable domain (rest looked up from reference TRBV7-9 and TRBJ1-1): DTGVSQNPRHKITKRGQNVTFRCDPISEHNRLYWYRQTLGQGPEFLTYFQNEAQLEKSRLLSDRFSAERPKGSFSTLEIQRTEQGDSAMYLCASSTRQGTTEAFFGQGTRLTVV.

The gene calls are TRBV6-5 and TRBJ1-1; TRBD1 is a possible D gene (5 bases). Per the germline V gene, CDR1 is MNHEY and CDR2 is SVGAGI. The length of the CDR3 is 15 residues. V shed 5 bases and J shed 4 bases, with 17 bases lying between them. Here the CDR3 reads CASSTGGRGGTEAFF. The CDR3 DNA follows: TGTGCCAGCAGTACCGGGGGACGAGGAGGCACTGAAGCTTTCTTT.

The chain has TRBV10-1 and TRBJ2-2, with 8 positions matching TRBD2. Germline CDR1 and CDR2: WNHNN and SYGVQD (reference sequence). There are 13 residues in the CDR3. With 7 bases clipped from V and 6 bases from J, the junction kept 4 bases outside the gene matches. This CDR3 reads CASTSGGAGELFF. The CDR3 nucleotides read TGCGCCAGCACAAGCGGGGGAGCCGGGGAGCTGTTTTTT.

The V gene is TRBV10-1, the J gene TRBJ1-5; tentatively, D is TRBD1 (6 bases). The CDR3 spans 14 residues. V dropped 5 bases and J dropped 7 bases, with 15 bases sitting between them. Germline V lookup: CDR1 WNHNN, CDR2 SYGVQD (reference sequence). The CDR3 is CASSSLLRGQPQHF. The CDR3 DNA reads as TGCGCCAGCAGTTCCTTACTCAGGGGACAGCCCCAGCATTTT.

This chain joins TRBV7-9 and TRBJ1-4; D is uncertain. V lost 1 base, J lost 8 bases, and 11 bases lay in between. The CDR3 has 14 residues. Germline V gene lookup returns CDR1 SEHNR and CDR2 FQNEAQ (reference sequence). This chain's CDR3 is CASSLDIVREKLFF. As DNA, the CDR3 is TGTGCCAGCAGCTTAGATATAGTTCGAGAAAAACTGTTTTTT.

This chain joins TRBV10-1 and TRBJ2-7; either TRBD1 or TRBD2 may supply D (5 bases each). Trimming took 4 bases from V and 7 from J, leaving 17 bases between them. The CDR3 totals 14 residues. Germline values: CDR1 WNHNN, CDR2 SYGVQD (reference sequence). The DNA of the CDR3 is TGCGCCAGCAGTGTCCGGGGCCCGGCTTGGGAGCAGTACTTC. It is translated as CASSVRGPAWEQYF.

The chain uses TRBV19 and TRBJ1-5, with D tentatively TRBD1 (5 bases). The germline V and J ends were trimmed by 6 bases and 3 bases, with 12 bases remaining between them. The CDR3 covers 14 residues. Per germline, CDR1 LNHDA and CDR2 SQIVND (reference sequence). The CDR3 is CASRPGLFNQPQHF. DNA for the CDR3: TGTGCCAGTAGGCCGGGACTTTTCAATCAGCCCCAGCATTTT.

The chain uses TRBV19 and TRBJ1-2; no definite D call. Germline assignment: CDR1 LNHDA and CDR2 SQIVND (reference sequence). Deletions cut 11 bases from V and 2 bases from J, with 15 bases between. This CDR3 comprises 13 residues. The CDR3 DNA sequence: TGTGCCGTAAGTTGGAACTCCAACTATGGCTACACCTTC. As protein: CAVSWNSNYGYTF.

V is TRBV28 and J is TRBJ1-1, with no clear D. Trimming cost V 7 bases and J 7 bases, with 19 bases left between them. The CDR3 is 14 amino acids. Germline lookup yields CDR1 MDHEN and CDR2 SYDVKM. CDR3 in amino acids: CASISSGLLVEAFF. The CDR3, as DNA: TGTGCCAGCATATCATCGGGGTTATTAGTTGAAGCTTTCTTT.

The V call is TRBV6-5, the J call TRBJ1-2; D is undetermined. Per germline, CDR1 MNHEY and CDR2 SVGAGI. V lost 0 bases and J 4 bases, leaving 9 bases between the germline ends. The CDR3 runs 14 residues. CDR3 DNA sequence: TGTGCCAGCAGTTACTCGCCAGGTCTCTATGGCTACACCTTC. Its protein product is CASSYSPGLYGYTF.

J is TRBJ2-6 and V is TRBV18; D unclear. CDR1 is KGHSH and CDR2 is LQKENI in the germline V gene. The CDR3 loop spans 19 amino acids. The V and J ends lost 4 bases and 0 bases respectively, with 19 bases between them. The CDR3 DNA is TGTGCCAGCTCACGGGGTCCCGGACGCTCCAGCTCTGGGGCCAACGTCCTGACTTTC. Its translation is CASSRGPGRSSSGANVLTF.

The chain has TRBV2 and TRBJ2-1, with D possibly TRBD1 on 6 matching bases. CDR1 and CDR2 (germline): SNHLY, FYNNEI. The CDR3 has 12 amino acids. V was cut by 6 bases and J by 7 bases, with 10 bases left in between. The CDR3 DNA is TGTGCCAGCAGGGACAGTTCGAATGAGCAGTTCTTC. Translating gives CASRDSSNEQFF. Together with reference TRBV2 and TRBJ2-1, the CDR3 gives the full variable domain: EPEVTQTPSHQVTQMGQEVILRCVPISNHLYFYWYRQILGQKVEFLVSFYNNEISEKSEIFDDQFSVERPDGSNFTLKIRSTKLEDSAMYFCASRDSSNEQFFGPGTRLTVL.